Given below is one T cell receptor beta chain in context. This sample stems from a study of blood T cell repertoires in COVID-19. On the study more broadly: From T cells, B-cell-depleted T cells, or PBMCs came the material, which was cDNA or gDNA.

Germline loops: CDR1 SNHLY, CDR2 FYNNEI. Trimming cost V 6 bases and J 2 bases, with 13 bases left between them. The CDR3 is 14 amino acids. Profiling relied on immunoSEQ multiplex PCR, and the TCRdb table lists in-frame clones only, not all of them. The sample lists around 150,000 clones; 80% to 95% were seen once. The receptor comes from a woman aged 55 to 70 with COVID-19, enrolled during active disease. The chain links TRBV2 to TRBJ1-2, with D perhaps TRBD1 (6 bases). Sequencing was performed on peripheral blood. The CDR3 loop is CASSRGPGNYGYTF. The CDR3 DNA follows: TGTGCCAGCAGCAGGGGACCGGGCAACTATGGCTACACCTTC.